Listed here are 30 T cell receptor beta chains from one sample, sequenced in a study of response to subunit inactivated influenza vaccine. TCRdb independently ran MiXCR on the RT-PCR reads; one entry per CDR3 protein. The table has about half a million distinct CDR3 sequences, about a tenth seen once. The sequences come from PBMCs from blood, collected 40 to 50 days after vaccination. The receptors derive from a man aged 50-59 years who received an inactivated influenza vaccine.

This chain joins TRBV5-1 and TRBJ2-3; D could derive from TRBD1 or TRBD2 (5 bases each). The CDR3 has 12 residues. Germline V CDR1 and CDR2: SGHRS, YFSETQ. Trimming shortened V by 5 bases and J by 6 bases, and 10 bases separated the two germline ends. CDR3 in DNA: TGCGCCAGCAGGACGGGGCCCGATACGCAGTATTTT. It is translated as CASRTGPDTQYF.

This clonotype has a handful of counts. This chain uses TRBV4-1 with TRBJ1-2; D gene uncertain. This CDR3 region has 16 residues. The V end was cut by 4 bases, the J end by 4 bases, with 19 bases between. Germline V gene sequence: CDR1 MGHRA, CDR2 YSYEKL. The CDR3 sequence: CASSPYSDGSPYGYTF. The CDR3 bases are TGCGCCAGCAGCCCTTATTCGGACGGCTCGCCCTATGGCTACACCTTC.

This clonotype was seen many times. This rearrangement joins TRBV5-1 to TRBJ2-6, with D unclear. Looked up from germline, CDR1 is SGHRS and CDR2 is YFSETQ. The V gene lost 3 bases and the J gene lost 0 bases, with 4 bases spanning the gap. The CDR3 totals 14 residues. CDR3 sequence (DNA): TGCGCCAGCAGCTCGAGCTCTGGGGCCAACGTCCTGACTTTC. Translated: CASSSSSGANVLTF.

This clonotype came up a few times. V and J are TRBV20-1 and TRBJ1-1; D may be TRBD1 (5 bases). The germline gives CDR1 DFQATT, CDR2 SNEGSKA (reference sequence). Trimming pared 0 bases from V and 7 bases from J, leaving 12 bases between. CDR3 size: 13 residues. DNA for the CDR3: TGCAGTGCTAGAGATTCGGGACGGGGTGAAGCTTTCTTT. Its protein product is CSARDSGRGEAFF.

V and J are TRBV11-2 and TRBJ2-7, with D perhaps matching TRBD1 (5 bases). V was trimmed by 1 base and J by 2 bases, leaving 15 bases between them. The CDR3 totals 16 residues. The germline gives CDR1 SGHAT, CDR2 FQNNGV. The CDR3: CASSLGGSNLPYEQYF. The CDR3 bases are TGTGCCAGCAGCTTAGGGGGCTCCAACCTTCCCTACGAGCAGTACTTC.

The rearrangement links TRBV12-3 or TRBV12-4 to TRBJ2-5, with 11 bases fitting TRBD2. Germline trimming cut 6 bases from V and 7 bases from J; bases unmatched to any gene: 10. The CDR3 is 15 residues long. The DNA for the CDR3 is TGTGCCAGCAGCACGGGACTAGCGGTAGAAGGGACCCAGTACTTC. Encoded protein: CASSTGLAVEGTQYF.

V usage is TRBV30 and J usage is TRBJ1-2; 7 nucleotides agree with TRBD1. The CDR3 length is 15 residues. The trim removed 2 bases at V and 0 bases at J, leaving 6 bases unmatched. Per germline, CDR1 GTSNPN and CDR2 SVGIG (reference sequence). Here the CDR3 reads CAWSQGQGANYGYTF. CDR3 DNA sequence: TGTGCCTGGAGTCAGGGGCAGGGGGCTAACTATGGCTACACCTTC. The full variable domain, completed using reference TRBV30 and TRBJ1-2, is SQTIHQWPATLVQPVGSPLSLECTVEGTSNPNLYWYRQAAGRGLQLLFYSVGIGQISSEVPQNLSASRPQDRQFILSSKKLLLSDSGFYLCAWSQGQGANYGYTFGSGTRLTVV.

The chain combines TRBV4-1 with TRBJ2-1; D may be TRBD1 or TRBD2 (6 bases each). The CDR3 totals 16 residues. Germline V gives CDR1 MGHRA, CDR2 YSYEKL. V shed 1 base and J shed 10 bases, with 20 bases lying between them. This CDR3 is CASSQGVWRGQGEQFF. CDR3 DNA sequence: TGCGCCAGCAGCCAAGGGGTCTGGCGGGGACAAGGAGAGCAGTTCTTC.

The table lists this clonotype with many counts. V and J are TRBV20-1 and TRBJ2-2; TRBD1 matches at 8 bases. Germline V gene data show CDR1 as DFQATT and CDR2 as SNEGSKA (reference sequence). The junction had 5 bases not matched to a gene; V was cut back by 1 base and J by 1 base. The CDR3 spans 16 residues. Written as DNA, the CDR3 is TGCAGTGCTAGAGTCACCGGGACAGGGAACACCGGGGAGCTGTTTTTT. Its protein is CSARVTGTGNTGELFF.

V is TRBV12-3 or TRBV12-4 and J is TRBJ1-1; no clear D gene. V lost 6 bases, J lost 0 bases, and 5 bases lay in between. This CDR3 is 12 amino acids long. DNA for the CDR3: TGTGCCAGCAGCTGGCTGAACACTGAAGCTTTCTTT. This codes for CASSWLNTEAFF.

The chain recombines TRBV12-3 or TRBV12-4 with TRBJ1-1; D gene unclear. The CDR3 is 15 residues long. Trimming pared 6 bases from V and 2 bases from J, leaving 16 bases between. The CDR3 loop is CASSRPTEGNTEAFF. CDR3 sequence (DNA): TGTGCCAGCAGCCGCCCCACCGAGGGTAACACTGAAGCTTTCTTT.

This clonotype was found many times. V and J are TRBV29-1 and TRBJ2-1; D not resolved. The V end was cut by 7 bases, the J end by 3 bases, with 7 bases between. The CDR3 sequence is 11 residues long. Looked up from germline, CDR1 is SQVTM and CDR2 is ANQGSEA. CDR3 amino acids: CSALVYNEQFF. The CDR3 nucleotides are TGCAGCGCCTTAGTCTACAATGAGCAGTTCTTC.

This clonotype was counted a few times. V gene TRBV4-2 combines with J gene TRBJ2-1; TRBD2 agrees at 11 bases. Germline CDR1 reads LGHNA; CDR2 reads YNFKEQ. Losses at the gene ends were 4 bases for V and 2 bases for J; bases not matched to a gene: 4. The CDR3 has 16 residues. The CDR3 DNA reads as TGTGCCAGCAGCCTGGGACTAGCGGCTGCCTACAATGAGCAGTTCTTC. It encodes CASSLGLAAAYNEQFF.

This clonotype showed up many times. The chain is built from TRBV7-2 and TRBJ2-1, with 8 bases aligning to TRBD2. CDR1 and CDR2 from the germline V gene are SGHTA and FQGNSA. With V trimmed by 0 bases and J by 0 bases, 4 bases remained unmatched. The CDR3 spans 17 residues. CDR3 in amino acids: CASSLAGSGSSYNEQFF. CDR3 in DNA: TGTGCCAGCAGCTTAGCTGGCAGCGGGAGCTCCTACAATGAGCAGTTCTTC.

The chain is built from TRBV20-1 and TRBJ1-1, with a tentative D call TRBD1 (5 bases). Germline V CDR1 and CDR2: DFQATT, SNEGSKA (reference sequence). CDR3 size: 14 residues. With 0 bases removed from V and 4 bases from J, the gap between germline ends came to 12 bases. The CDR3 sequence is CSARDGAGGTEAFF. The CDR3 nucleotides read TGCAGTGCTAGAGATGGGGCCGGGGGCACTGAAGCTTTCTTT.

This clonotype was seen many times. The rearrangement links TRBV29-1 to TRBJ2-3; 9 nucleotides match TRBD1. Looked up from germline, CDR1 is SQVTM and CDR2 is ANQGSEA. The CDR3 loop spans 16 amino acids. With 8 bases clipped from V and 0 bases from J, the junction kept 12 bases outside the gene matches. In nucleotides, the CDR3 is TGCAGCTACGCCGGGACAGGGTCCACTAGCACAGATACGCAGTATTTT. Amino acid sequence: CSYAGTGSTSTDTQYF.

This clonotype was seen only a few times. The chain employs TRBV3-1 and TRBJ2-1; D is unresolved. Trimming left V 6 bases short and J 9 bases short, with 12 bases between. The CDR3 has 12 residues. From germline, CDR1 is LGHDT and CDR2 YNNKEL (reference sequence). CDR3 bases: TGTGCCAGCAGTTTCTATCCCGGTGAGCAGTTCTTC. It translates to CASSFYPGEQFF.

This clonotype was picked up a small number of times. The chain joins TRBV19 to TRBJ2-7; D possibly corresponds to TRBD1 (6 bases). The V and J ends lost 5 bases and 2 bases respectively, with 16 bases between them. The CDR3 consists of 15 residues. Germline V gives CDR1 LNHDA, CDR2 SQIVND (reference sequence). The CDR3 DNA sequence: TGTGCCAGTAGTCGGTACAGGGACCCTACCTACGAGCAGTACTTC. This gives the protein CASSRYRDPTYEQYF.

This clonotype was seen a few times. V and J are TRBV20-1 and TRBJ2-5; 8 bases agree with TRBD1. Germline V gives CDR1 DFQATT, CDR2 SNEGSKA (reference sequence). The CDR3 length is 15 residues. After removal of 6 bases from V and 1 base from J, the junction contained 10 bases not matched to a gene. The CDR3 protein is CSARPGQDIQETQYF. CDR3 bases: TGCAGTGCGCGTCCGGGACAGGACATCCAAGAGACCCAGTACTTC.

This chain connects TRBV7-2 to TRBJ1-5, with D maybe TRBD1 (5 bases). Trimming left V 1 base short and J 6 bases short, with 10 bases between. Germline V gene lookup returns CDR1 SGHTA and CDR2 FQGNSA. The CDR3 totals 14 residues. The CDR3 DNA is TGTGCCAGCAGCTTAGAAGGGGTGTTTCAGCCCCAGCATTTT. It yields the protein CASSLEGVFQPQHF.

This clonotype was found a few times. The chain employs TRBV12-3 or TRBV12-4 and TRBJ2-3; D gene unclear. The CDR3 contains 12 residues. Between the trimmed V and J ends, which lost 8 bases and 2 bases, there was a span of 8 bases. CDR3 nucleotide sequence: TGTGCCAGCCTGGGGATCACAGATACGCAGTATTTT. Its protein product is CASLGITDTQYF.

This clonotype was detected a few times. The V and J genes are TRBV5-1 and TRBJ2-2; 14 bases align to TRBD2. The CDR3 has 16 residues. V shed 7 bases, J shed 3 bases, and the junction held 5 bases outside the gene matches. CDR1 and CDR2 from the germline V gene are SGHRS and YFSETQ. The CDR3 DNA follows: TGCGCCAGCGGGACTAGCGGGAGAGCGGACACCGGGGAGCTGTTTTTT. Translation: CASGTSGRADTGELFF.

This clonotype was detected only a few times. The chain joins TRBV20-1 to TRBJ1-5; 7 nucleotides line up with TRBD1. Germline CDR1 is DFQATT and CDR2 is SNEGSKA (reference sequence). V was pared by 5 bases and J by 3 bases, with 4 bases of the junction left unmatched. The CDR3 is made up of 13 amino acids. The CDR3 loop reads CSAWTGSNQPQHF. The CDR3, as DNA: TGCAGTGCTTGGACAGGTTCCAATCAGCCCCAGCATTTT.

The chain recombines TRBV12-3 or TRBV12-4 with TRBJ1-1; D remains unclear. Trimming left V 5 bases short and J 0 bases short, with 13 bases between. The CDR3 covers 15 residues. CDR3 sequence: CASSLRTYLNTEAFF. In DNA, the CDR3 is TGTGCCAGCAGTCTACGGACCTATCTGAACACTGAAGCTTTCTTT.

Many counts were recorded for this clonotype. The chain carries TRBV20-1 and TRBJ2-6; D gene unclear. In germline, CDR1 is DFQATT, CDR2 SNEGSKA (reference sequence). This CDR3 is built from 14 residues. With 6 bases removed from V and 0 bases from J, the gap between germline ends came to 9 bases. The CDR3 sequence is CSARQSSGANVLTF. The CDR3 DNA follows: TGCAGTGCCCGTCAGAGCTCTGGGGCCAACGTCCTGACTTTC.

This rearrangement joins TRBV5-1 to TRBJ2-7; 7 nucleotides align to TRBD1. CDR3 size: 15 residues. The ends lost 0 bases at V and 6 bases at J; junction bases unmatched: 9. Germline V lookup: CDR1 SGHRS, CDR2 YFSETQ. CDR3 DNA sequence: TGCGCCAGCAGCTTGGCCGGGCGGTCAGGGGGCGAGCAGTACTTC. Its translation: CASSLAGRSGGEQYF.

CDR3 amino acids: CASSPPRTSYEQYF. In DNA, the CDR3 is TGTGCCAGCAGCCCACCTAGGACCTCCTACGAGCAGTACTTC. The genes are TRBV6-1 and TRBJ2-7; unclear D gene. The CDR3 extends over 14 amino acids. V was cut by 6 bases and J by 0 bases, with 12 bases left in between. Germline V gives CDR1 MNHNS, CDR2 SASEGT.

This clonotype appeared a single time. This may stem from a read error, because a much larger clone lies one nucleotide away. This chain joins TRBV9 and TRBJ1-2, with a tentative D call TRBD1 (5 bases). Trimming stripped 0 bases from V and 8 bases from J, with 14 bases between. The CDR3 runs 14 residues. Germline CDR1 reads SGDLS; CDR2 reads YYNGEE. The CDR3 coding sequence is TGTGCCAGCAGCGTAGGGGACGGCGGAACGGGCTACACCTTC. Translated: CASSVGDGGTGYTF.

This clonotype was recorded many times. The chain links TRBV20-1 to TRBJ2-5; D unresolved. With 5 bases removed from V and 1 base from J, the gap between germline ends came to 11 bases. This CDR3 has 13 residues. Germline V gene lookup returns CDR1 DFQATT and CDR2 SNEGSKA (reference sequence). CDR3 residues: CSARPWSQETQYF. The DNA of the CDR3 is TGCAGTGCTCGCCCGTGGAGCCAAGAGACCCAGTACTTC.

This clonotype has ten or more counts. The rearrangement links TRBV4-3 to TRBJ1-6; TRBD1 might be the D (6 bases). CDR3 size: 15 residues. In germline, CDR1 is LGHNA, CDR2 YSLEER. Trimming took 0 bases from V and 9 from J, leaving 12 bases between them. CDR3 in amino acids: CASSQDQGSSSPLHF. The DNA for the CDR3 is TGCGCCAGCAGCCAAGATCAGGGGTCGTCTTCACCCCTCCACTTT.